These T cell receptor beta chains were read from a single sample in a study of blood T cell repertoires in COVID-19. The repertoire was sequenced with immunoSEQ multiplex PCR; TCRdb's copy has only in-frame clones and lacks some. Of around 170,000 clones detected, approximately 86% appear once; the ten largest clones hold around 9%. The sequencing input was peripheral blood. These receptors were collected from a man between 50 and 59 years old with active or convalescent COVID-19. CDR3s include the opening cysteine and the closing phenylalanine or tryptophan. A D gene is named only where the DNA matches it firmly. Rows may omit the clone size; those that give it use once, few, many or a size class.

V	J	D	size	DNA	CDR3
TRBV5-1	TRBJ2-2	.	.	TGCGCCAGCAGCTTGGATCGGACACTGAACACCGGGGAGCTGTTTTTT	CASSLDRTLNTGELFF
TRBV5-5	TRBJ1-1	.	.	TGTGCCAGCAGCTTGGGGGCCGGGAACACTGAAGCTTTCTTT	CASSLGAGNTEAFF
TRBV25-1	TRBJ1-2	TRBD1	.	TGTGCCACCTTGCAGGGGGCAGGTGGCTACACCTTC	CATLQGAGGYTF
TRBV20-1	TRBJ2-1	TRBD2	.	TGCAGTGCTAGTGGGGGATATAGCGGGCTAAATGAGCAGTTCTTC	CSASGGYSGLNEQFF
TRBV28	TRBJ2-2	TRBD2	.	TGTGCCAGCAGTTCGGGGGGGGCGAACACCGGGGAGCTGTTTTTT	CASSSGGANTGELFF
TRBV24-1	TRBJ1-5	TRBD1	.	TGTGCCACTGGGGACAGTCCCCAAAATCAGCCCCAGCATTTT	CATGDSPQNQPQHF
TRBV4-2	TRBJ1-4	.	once	TGTGCCAGCAGCCATCTTTCCTTGGTGGGGGACTCAGGAAAACTGTTTTTT	CASSHLSLVGDSGKLFF
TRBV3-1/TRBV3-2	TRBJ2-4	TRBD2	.	TGTGCCAGCAGCCGGACTAGCGGGGGGGCCTTCAAAAACATTCAGTACTTC	CASSRTSGGAFKNIQYF
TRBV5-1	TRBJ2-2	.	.	TGCGCCAGCAGCCTAAGGGACAAGAACACCGGGGAGCTGTTTTTT	CASSLRDKNTGELFF
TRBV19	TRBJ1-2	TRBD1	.	TGTGCCAGTACCAGGTCCGGGACAGGGGCTGGCTACACCTTC	CASTRSGTGAGYTF
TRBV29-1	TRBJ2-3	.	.	TGCAGCGTTGAAACAGGGAGCACAGATACGCAGTATTTT	CSVETGSTDTQYF
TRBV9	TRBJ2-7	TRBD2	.	TGTGCCAGCAGCGTAGCTACCGGGACTAGCGGGGGAAACTACGAGCAGTACTTC	CASSVATGTSGGNYEQYF
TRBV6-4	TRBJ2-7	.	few	TGTGCCAGCACCCCTACCTACCTAGCCACCTACGAGCAGTACTTC	CASTPTYLATYEQYF
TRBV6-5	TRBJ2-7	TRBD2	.	TGTGCCAGTGCGAAAGCGGGATCCTTCCACGAGCAGTACTTC	CASAKAGSFHEQYF
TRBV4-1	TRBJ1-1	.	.	TGCGCCAGCAGCCAAGCGGGGTCTGAAGCTTTCTTT	CASSQAGSEAFF
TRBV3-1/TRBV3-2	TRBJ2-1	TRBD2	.	TGTGCCAGCAGCCAAGATGTAAGGACTAGCCAGTTCTTC	CASSQDVRTSQFF